This paragraph reports one T cell receptor (beta chain). Its antigen remains unknown. Profiled with immunoSEQ multiplex PCR; TCRdb holds only in-frame clones, not every one. Of 35,000 to 50,000 clones in the sample, over 70% were seen once. The CDR3 has 16 amino acids. Germline assignment: CDR1 SGHAT and CDR2 FQNNGV. Trimming shortened V by 5 bases and J by 2 bases, and 16 bases separated the two germline ends. The data were obtained in a study of CD4 T cells in relation to SARS-CoV-2 and coronaviruses. In the study overall: A couple of subjects were Hispanic; patients were roughly eight males and a handful of females. The restricting HLA molecule for shared crossreactive spike epitopes was mapped.

Whole-study findings and limits: In around 67% of donors, memory CD4+ clonotypes crossrecognized SARS-CoV-2 and at least one common cold coronavirus spike. Compared with monoreactive clones, crossreactive clones showed significantly weaker SARS-CoV-2 expansion.

The chain couples TRBV11-2 to TRBJ2-1, with D perhaps TRBD2 (7 bases). Sequencing was performed on naive CD4+ T cells from PBMCs, cultured in vitro. Subset here: naive CD4+ T cells isolated by negative enrichment. This clonotype was sampled from an adult with COVID-19. DNA of the CDR3: TGTGCCAGCAGCGCCAGTCCGCGGGGGCCCTACAATGAGCAGTTCTTC. It translates to CASSASPRGPYNEQFF.